The 5 T cell receptor beta chains in this list originate from one sample, sequenced in a study of T cell responses to AZD1222 COVID-19 vaccine. Sequencing was performed with immunoSEQ multiplex PCR; in TCRdb, only in-frame clones are kept and a portion is missing. The sample has more than 95,000 clones, 80% to 90% seen once. This specimen consisted of peripheral blood, obtained on day 0 of AZD1222 vaccination. All receptors derive from an adult in good health.

The gene calls are TRBV28 and TRBJ1-2, with D perhaps TRBD1 (5 bases). Germline lookup yields CDR1 MDHEN and CDR2 SYDVKM. The CDR3 totals 11 residues. The germline V and J ends were trimmed by 8 bases and 4 bases, with 8 bases remaining between them. The CDR3, as DNA: TGTGCCAGCGAGGGGAGCTATGGCTACACCTTC. Its translation is CASEGSYGYTF.

This clone came up once. The V gene is TRBV4-2, the J gene TRBJ1-6; 7 positions match TRBD1. Trimming took 5 bases from V and 0 from J; bases not matched to a gene: 7. This CDR3 is 17 amino acids long. CDR1 is LGHNA, CDR2 YNFKEQ, per germline. The CDR3 DNA is TGTGCCAGCAGCAAGGAGGGGGCGAGCTCCTATAATTCACCCCTCCACTTT. Amino acid sequence: CASSKEGASSYNSPLHF.

The V and J genes are TRBV6-2 or TRBV6-3 and TRBJ1-2; TRBD1 is a possible D gene (6 bases). The CDR3 totals 12 residues. Germline V lookup: CDR1 MNHEY, CDR2 SVGEGT. Trimming removed 5 bases at V and 10 bases at J, with 14 bases between. CDR3 in DNA: TGTGCCAGCAGTCCCAGGGGAGCCTCCTACACCTTC. Translating it yields CASSPRGASYTF.

V usage is TRBV19 and J usage is TRBJ2-3; tentative D call: TRBD2 (5 bases). The CDR3 has 14 amino acids. Per germline, CDR1 LNHDA and CDR2 SQIVND (reference sequence). V lost 3 bases and J lost 1, with 8 bases in between. In DNA, the CDR3 is TGTGCCAGTAGTATCGAGGGAGGCACAGATACGCAGTATTTT. Translated, it gives CASSIEGGTDTQYF.

This chain joins TRBV7-7 and TRBJ2-7; D is perhaps TRBD2 (6 bases). The CDR3 contains 13 residues. In germline, CDR1 is SSHAT, CDR2 FNYEAQ (reference sequence). With 1 base removed from V and 7 bases from J, the gap between germline ends came to 11 bases. The chain's CDR3 is CASSLDLGREQYF. The CDR3 coding sequence is TGTGCCAGCAGCTTAGACCTCGGGAGAGAGCAGTACTTC.